This T cell receptor (beta chain) appears in the sequencing data of a study of identical twins. Study observations and caveats: Zero-insertion analyses might be partly confounded by invariant T cells like MAIT and iNKT.

The CDR3 length is 13 residues. Germline V lookup: CDR1 DFQATT, CDR2 SNEGSKA (reference sequence). Trimming took 6 bases from V and 5 from J, leaving 16 bases between them. This clonotype was counted a few times. No antigen is known for it. Template switching supplied a universal primer site; unique molecular identifiers were carried on the cDNA. TCRdb used MiXCR to reprocess the 5' RACE reads, holding one entry per CDR3 protein. The repertoire consists of around 370,000 distinct CDR3 sequences, with roughly 10% occurring once and the leading ten covering about 8.1%. J is TRBJ1-1 and V is TRBV20-1, with D unresolved. The specimen was naive T cells sorted from blood. The TCR originated in a woman aged 45-59 years in good health. As DNA, the CDR3 is TGCAGTGCGAGGACTGCCGGTGGGACTGAAGCTTTCTTT. This gives the protein CSARTAGGTEAFF.